The 10 T cell receptor beta chains reported below all come from one sample, sequenced in a study of shared clonotypes between healthy human individuals (dated by TCRdb to 2019 to 2021). The method was the immunoSEQ multiplex PCR assay. As stored in TCRdb, this immuneACCESS dataset retains in-frame rearrangements with V and J assigned. A fraction of the clones does not appear; measured against another copy, unresolved V genes explain less than half of the discrepancy, and the remainder lacks a known reason. Across this sample there are 2 million to 2.5 million clones, with 93% seen only once. The leading ten clones occupy roughly 0.36% of the sample. The specimen was naive CD4+ T cells from PBMCs. The cell subset or site label, as the study defines it: CD45RA+ positively selected. These receptors all stem from a young man in good health. Some clones in this sample may be carry-over from other donors' samples.

Concerning this clone: A junction end diverges from the germline sequence, so it may reflect a read error. The chain recombines TRBV4-2 with TRBJ2-3, with 8 bases identical to TRBD2. Germline-derived CDR1 and CDR2 are LGHNA and YNFKEQ. This CDR3 contains 17 residues. This chain's CDR3 is CASNQAAGGGPTDTQYF. The CDR3 DNA reads as TGTGCCAGCAACCAAGCAGCCGGGGGGGGTCCGACAGATACGCAGTATTTT.

The gene calls are TRBV18 and TRBJ2-1, with D perhaps matching TRBD2 (6 bases). The CDR3 consists of 16 residues. CDR1 and CDR2 (germline): KGHSH, LQKENI. Trimming removed 3 bases from V and 9 bases from J, with 21 bases in between. The CDR3 DNA sequence: TGTGCCAGCTCACCCGTAGCGGTTCTTGAGGGTGGTGAGCAGTTCTTC. This translates into CASSPVAVLEGGEQFF. The whole variable domain, filled in from reference TRBV18 and TRBJ2-1, reads NAGVMQNPRHLVRRRGQEARLRCSPMKGHSHVYWYRQLPEEGLKFMVYLQKENIIDESGMPKERFSAEFPKEGPSILRIQQVVRGDSAAYFCASSPVAVLEGGEQFFGPGTRLTVL.

This clone is a singleton in its sample. The chain is built from TRBV7-9 and TRBJ2-1; D is unresolved. The V end was cut by 6 bases, the J end by 4 bases, with 16 bases between. Germline CDR1 is SEHNR and CDR2 is FQNEAQ (reference sequence). The CDR3 has 15 amino acids. In DNA form, the CDR3 reads TGTGCCAGCAGTTTGGTGGGCTCAACTTACAATGAGCAGTTCTTC. Protein sequence: CASSLVGSTYNEQFF.

This clone appeared a single time. The chain joins TRBV5-1 to TRBJ1-2, with 10 nucleotides matching TRBD1. The CDR3 extends over 15 amino acids. The germline V gene encodes CDR1 SGHRS and CDR2 YFSETQ. The junction had 5 bases not matched to a gene; V was cut back by 4 bases and J by 2 bases. CDR3 amino acids: CASSGGQGENYGYTF. In nucleotides, the CDR3 is TGCGCCAGCAGCGGTGGACAGGGGGAAAACTATGGCTACACCTTC.

This rearrangement joins TRBV4-3 to TRBJ2-1; TRBD2 matches at 7 bases. CDR3 length: 17 residues. J lost 2 bases, V lost 0 bases, and 7 bases had no gene match. Germline values: CDR1 LGHNA, CDR2 YSLEER. DNA of the CDR3: TGCGCCAGCAGCCAAGATTTAGGCCTAGCGGCCTACAATGAGCAGTTCTTC. It translates to CASSQDLGLAAYNEQFF.

This clone was detected a few times. Different DNA sequences within this sample yield the same CDR3. The chain carries TRBV5-1 and TRBJ2-1; TRBD2 aligns across 7 bases. CDR1 SGHRS and CDR2 YFSETQ come from the germline V gene. The CDR3 consists of 15 residues. After removal of 0 bases from V and 3 bases from J, the junction contained 3 bases not matched to a gene. The CDR3 is CASSLGGRGYNEQFF. The CDR3 DNA reads as TGCGCCAGCAGCTTGGGCGGGAGAGGCTACAATGAGCAGTTCTTC.

The genes are TRBV6-1 and TRBJ1-1; a weak D match, TRBD1 (5 bases). The CDR3 has 15 amino acids. Trimming shortened V by 3 bases and J by 5 bases, and 16 bases separated the two germline ends. Germline CDR1 and CDR2: MNHNS and SASEGT. The CDR3 nucleotides read TGTGCCAGCAGTGACCGGGGGGGAGTTATGACTGAAGCTTTCTTT. This translates into CASSDRGGVMTEAFF.

V usage is TRBV2 and J usage is TRBJ1-1; TRBD1 might be the D (5 bases). Deletions cut 3 bases from V and 9 bases from J, with 11 bases between. There are 12 residues in the CDR3. Germline V gene data show CDR1 as SNHLY and CDR2 as FYNNEI. The CDR3: CASSDRGGKAFF. CDR3 DNA sequence: TGTGCCAGCAGTGATAGGGGTGGTAAAGCTTTCTTT.

The chain recombines TRBV28 with TRBJ1-2, with a weak D call TRBD1 (6 bases). V lost 3 bases to trimming and J lost 7 bases, with 9 bases between them. The CDR3 length is 12 residues. CDR1 is MDHEN, CDR2 SYDVKM, per germline. DNA for the CDR3: TGTGCCAGCAGTTTGGGGGCGTTTGGCTACACCTTC. Its protein is CASSLGAFGYTF.

The chain couples TRBV7-6 to TRBJ2-3; 8 positions match TRBD2. Per germline, CDR1 SGHVS and CDR2 FNYEAQ. The CDR3 extends over 14 amino acids. Trimming at V came to 4 bases and at J to 5 bases, leaving 5 bases not matched to a gene. CDR3: CASSSRAGGDTQYF. The DNA for the CDR3 is TGTGCCAGCAGCTCAAGGGCGGGAGGAGATACGCAGTATTTT.